The rows below give T cell receptor beta chains drawn from one sample of a study of T cell responses to AZD1222 COVID-19 vaccine. The table came from immunoSEQ multiplex PCR; TCRdb's copy has only in-frame clones and leaves some out. The sample holds fewer than 150,000 clones, approximately 88% seen once. The specimen comprised peripheral blood, sampled on day 0 of AZD1222 vaccination. These receptor sequences come from an adult in good health. The CDR3 runs from the conserved cysteine through the conserved F or W. Each record gives: clone size, J gene, D gene, V gene, CDR3 length, CDR3 protein, CDR3 DNA. The D gene is left open where the match is weak. Clone size is not always given. Where it is, it says once, few, many or a class for expanded clones.

NA TRBJ1-1 NA TRBV25-1 13 CASARWGNPEAFF TGTGCCAGCGCCAGGTGGGGAAATCCTGAAGCTTTCTTT
NA TRBJ1-4 NA TRBV3-1/TRBV3-2 16 CASSQTTGMPNEKLFF TGTGCCAGCAGCCAAACAACAGGGATGCCTAATGAAAAACTGTTTTTT
NA TRBJ2-7 TRBD2 TRBV7-2 15 CASSLGGGGSNEQYF TGTGCCAGCAGCTTAGGAGGCGGGGGTAGCAACGAGCAGTACTTC
NA TRBJ2-1 NA TRBV27 15 CASNQGRGRRNEQFF TGTGCCAGCAACCAGGGAAGGGGCCGTCGCAATGAGCAGTTCTTC
NA TRBJ2-2 TRBD1 TRBV5-1 14 CASSSDRGTGELFF TGCGCCAGCAGCTCCGACAGGGGCACCGGGGAGCTGTTTTTT
NA TRBJ2-1 TRBD1 TRBV29-1 14 CSVAGQGAANEQFF TGCAGCGTCGCCGGACAGGGGGCTGCCAATGAGCAGTTCTTC
NA TRBJ1-2 NA TRBV5-1 14 CASSLSGTAYGYTF TGCGCCAGCAGCTTATCCGGGACCGCCTATGGCTACACCTTC
NA TRBJ2-7 NA TRBV10-3 14 CAISESSGIDEQYF TGTGCCATCAGTGAGTCTTCCGGGATCGACGAGCAGTACTTC
NA TRBJ1-1 TRBD1 TRBV29-1 16 CSVSPSRDRGITEAFF TGCAGCGTCTCCCCGAGTAGGGACAGGGGGATCACTGAAGCTTTCTTT
NA TRBJ1-1 NA TRBV16 14 CASSPPLGNTEAFF TGTGCCAGCAGCCCCCCTTTGGGCAACACTGAAGCTTTCTTT
NA TRBJ2-4 TRBD1 TRBV6-2/TRBV6-3 14 CASSPTGTGGIQYF TGTGCCAGCAGTCCGACAGGGACGGGCGGCATTCAGTACTTC
NA TRBJ1-2 NA TRBV27 13 CASSLTGLRGYTF TGTGCCAGCAGTCTAACAGGATTGCGGGGCTACACCTTC
NA TRBJ2-1 NA TRBV9 13 CASSVGGDNEQFF TGTGCCAGCAGCGTAGGGGGAGATAATGAGCAGTTCTTC
NA TRBJ2-2 NA TRBV10-3 14 CAISDLRGTGELFF TGTGCCATCAGTGACCTTCGGGGCACCGGGGAGCTGTTTTTT
NA TRBJ1-3 NA TRBV3-1/TRBV3-2 15 CASSQHGGTGNTIYF TGTGCCAGCAGCCAACATGGGGGAACCGGAAACACCATATATTTT
NA TRBJ2-2 NA TRBV7-3 15 CASSSQGLFTGELFF TGTGCCAGCAGCTCACAGGGATTGTTCACCGGGGAGCTGTTTTTT
medium-sized TRBJ2-7 TRBD1 TRBV7-6 17 CASSGKVPGQGSGEQYF TGTGCCAGCAGCGGAAAAGTACCGGGACAGGGGAGCGGCGAGCAGTACTTC
many TRBJ2-1 NA TRBV6-2/TRBV6-3 12 CASSSASNEQFF TGTGCCAGCAGTTCCGCAAGCAATGAGCAGTTCTTC
NA TRBJ1-1 TRBD1 TRBV2 15 CASSLRGTTNTEAFF TGTGCCAGCAGCCTCAGGGGGACAACGAACACTGAAGCTTTCTTT
NA TRBJ1-5 NA TRBV21-1 13 CASSNRVEQPQHF TGTGCCAGCAGCAACAGGGTTGAGCAGCCCCAGCATTTT
NA TRBJ2-7 TRBD2 TRBV7-2 14 CASSFGQRGREQYF TGTGCCAGCAGCTTCGGGCAGCGGGGGCGGGAGCAGTACTTC
NA TRBJ2-2 NA TRBV9 16 CASSVGRGVGTGELFF TGTGCCAGCAGCGTAGGAAGGGGGGTAGGCACCGGGGAGCTGTTTTTT
NA TRBJ1-1 NA TRBV6-5 15 CASTHSRGGGTEAFF TGTGCCAGCACCCACTCCCGGGGCGGGGGCACTGAAGCTTTCTTT
NA TRBJ1-2 NA TRBV7-9 14 CASSLGGIGYGYTF TGTGCCAGCAGCTTAGGGGGGATTGGCTATGGCTACACCTTC
NA TRBJ2-1 NA TRBV10-3 14 CAISEGDSYNEQFF TGTGCCATCAGTGAAGGTGACTCCTACAATGAGCAGTTCTTC
NA TRBJ2-1 NA TRBV7-9 15 CASSLRPGIKNEQFF TGTGCCAGCAGCCTTCGCCCTGGGATTAAGAATGAGCAGTTCTTC
NA TRBJ1-2 NA TRBV27 15 CASSPRFEGTMRYTF TGTGCCAGCAGTCCCCGATTTGAGGGAACTATGCGCTACACCTTC
NA TRBJ1-1 TRBD1 TRBV28 15 CASLGTGEVYTEAFF TGTGCCAGTTTGGGGACAGGGGAGGTGTACACTGAAGCTTTCTTT
once TRBJ1-5 NA TRBV12-3/TRBV12-4 11 CASSGVGIQHF TGTGCCAGCAGTGGGGTGGGGATCCAGCATTTT
NA TRBJ1-6 NA TRBV19 15 CASTLDRRNNSPLHF TGTGCCAGTACCCTCGACAGGCGGAATAATTCACCCCTCCACTTT
NA TRBJ1-6 TRBD1 TRBV6-5 14 CASSFDRVGSPLHF TGTGCCAGCAGTTTCGACAGGGTCGGCTCACCCCTCCACTTT
NA TRBJ2-7 TRBD1 TRBV10-3 16 CAISESQSTGGSEQYF TGTGCCATCAGTGAGTCCCAGTCGACAGGGGGCAGCGAGCAGTACTTC
NA TRBJ1-2 NA TRBV5-1 17 CASSSPSSSGVNYGYTF TGCGCCAGCAGCTCCCCGTCAAGCAGTGGGGTTAACTATGGCTACACCTTC
NA TRBJ1-3 NA TRBV7-8 14 CASSLNSAGNTIYF TGTGCCAGCAGCTTAAACAGCGCTGGAAACACCATATATTTT
NA TRBJ2-3 NA TRBV9 16 CASSVGGLRGTDTQYF TGTGCCAGCAGCGTAGGGGGCCTCCGAGGCACAGATACGCAGTATTTT
NA TRBJ1-3 NA TRBV10-3 16 CAIRGGRSGSGNTIYF TGTGCCATCAGGGGGGGCAGGTCCGGCTCTGGAAACACCATATATTTT
NA TRBJ2-5 NA TRBV5-8 12 CASSFSPVGQYF TGTGCCAGCAGCTTCTCACCAGTGGGCCAGTACTTC
NA TRBJ2-3 NA TRBV7-2 14 CASSTGQGTDTQYF TGTGCCAGCAGCACCGGGCAGGGGACAGATACGCAGTATTTT
NA TRBJ1-2 TRBD1 TRBV4-2 16 CASSQEGQGLNYGYTF TGTGCCAGCAGCCAGGAGGGACAGGGGCTTAACTATGGCTACACCTTC
few TRBJ1-2 NA TRBV7-2 14 CASAQPDHRRGYTF TGTGCCAGCGCACAACCCGATCACCGGCGGGGCTACACCTTC
NA TRBJ1-4 NA TRBV9 14 CASTGRSDGEKLFF TGTGCCAGCACAGGGAGATCGGATGGTGAAAAACTGTTTTTT
NA TRBJ1-6 TRBD1 TRBV7-9 16 CASSLGSGQGNSPLHF TGTGCCAGCAGCTTAGGGTCCGGACAGGGGAATTCACCCCTCCACTTT
NA TRBJ1-1 NA TRBV4-1 14 CASSPTTANTEAFF TGCGCCAGCAGCCCAACGACAGCCAACACTGAAGCTTTCTTT
NA TRBJ2-1 TRBD1 TRBV10-3 15 CAISFRTGSNNEQFF TGTGCCATCAGTTTCCGGACAGGGAGCAACAATGAGCAGTTCTTC
NA TRBJ2-1 TRBD1 TRBV18 13 CASSRGQYNEQFF TGTGCCAGCTCCCGGGGACAGTACAATGAGCAGTTCTTC
NA TRBJ2-7 TRBD2 TRBV10-3 15 CAISLTSGGTYEQYF TGTGCCATCAGTTTGACTAGCGGGGGCACCTACGAGCAGTACTTC
NA TRBJ1-2 TRBD1 TRBV28 13 CASRSTGRHGYTF TGTGCCAGCAGATCGACAGGGAGGCATGGCTACACCTTC
NA TRBJ1-5 NA TRBV28 17 CASRRGRGYFSNQPQHF TGTGCCAGCAGGAGGGGCAGGGGCTATTTTAGCAATCAGCCCCAGCATTTT
NA TRBJ1-5 TRBD1 TRBV27 15 CASRRDRGRNQPQHF TGTGCCAGCAGAAGGGACAGGGGTCGCAATCAGCCCCAGCATTTT
NA TRBJ2-7 NA TRBV11-1 15 CASSLVEAGVHEQYF TGTGCCAGCAGCTTAGTAGAGGCAGGTGTCCACGAGCAGTACTTC
few TRBJ1-5 TRBD1 TRBV30 18 CAWTEKTGSRGGNQPQHF TGTGCCTGGACGGAGAAGACAGGGAGTCGTGGAGGCAATCAGCCCCAGCATTTT
once TRBJ1-5 NA TRBV7-9 12 CASSLGDQPQHF TGTGCCAGCAGCTTAGGGGATCAGCCCCAGCATTTT
NA TRBJ2-2 NA TRBV19 14 CASSIRANTGELFF TGTGCCAGTAGTATCAGGGCGAACACCGGGGAGCTGTTTTTT
NA TRBJ1-2 NA TRBV4-3 14 CASSQDRGSYGYTF TGCGCCAGCAGCCAAGACAGGGGCTCATATGGCTACACCTTC
NA TRBJ1-1 TRBD1 TRBV29-1 12 CSVENRGTEAFF TGCAGCGTTGAGAACAGGGGAACTGAAGCTTTCTTT
NA TRBJ1-6 TRBD1 TRBV19 16 CASRPGTGGLQAPLHF TGTGCCAGTAGGCCAGGGACAGGGGGCTTACAGGCACCCCTCCACTTT
few TRBJ2-2 TRBD1 TRBV6-4 15 CASSRQGANTGELFF TGTGCCAGCAGTCGTCAGGGGGCTAACACCGGGGAGCTGTTTTTT